This T cell receptor (beta chain) was sequenced for a study of Ad26.COV2.S vaccination and SARS-CoV-2 variants. The CDR3 is 15 amino acids. CDR1 and CDR2 from the germline V gene are SGHNT and YYREEE (reference sequence). The V gene lost 0 bases and the J gene lost 10 bases, with 14 bases spanning the gap. This sample's treatment: some 19 received Ad26.COV2.S at low or high dose, single or two shots; several received placebo; per-sample allocation not given. Each sample was drawn 63 days after the first injection (of vaccine or placebo). Assay: immunoSEQ multiplex PCR; the TCRdb copy retains only in-frame clones and omits some. The sample has over 400,000 clones, about 90% seen once; the top ten hold about 1.7%.

The rearrangement links TRBV5-4 to TRBJ1-6; D ambiguous. The sequence came from a person between 18 and 65 years old who received the Ad26.COV2.S COVID-19 vaccine or a placebo. The starting material was peripheral blood, obtained in a trial of Ad26.COV2.S vaccine versus placebo. The CDR3 DNA reads as TGTGCCAGCAGCTTGGAGGCCGCCATTAAGTCACCCCTCCACTTT. Amino acids: CASSLEAAIKSPLHF.